The 4 T cell receptor beta chains given below trace back to one sample, sequenced in a study of metastatic and nonmetastatic thyroid tumors. TCRdb recomputed clones from the PCR reads via MiXCR. Of 34,000 or so clones listed, about 16% are singletons. There were no patients who had received any treatment before thyroid surgery. The sample taken for sequencing was blood. Receptors were obtained from a female donor with papillary thyroid cancer or a benign thyroid nodule (not recorded which). Some clones in this sample may be carry-over from other donors' samples.

The chain combines TRBV20-1 with TRBJ1-1, with TRBD1 as a possible D gene (6 bases). Germline CDR1 reads DFQATT; CDR2 reads SNEGSKA (reference sequence). The CDR3 length is 18 residues. V was shortened by 0 bases and J by 0 bases, with 20 bases between the two germline ends. Here the CDR3 reads CSARDWGHGVIMNTEAFF. DNA of the CDR3: TGCAGTGCTAGAGATTGGGGACATGGTGTGATCATGAACACTGAAGCTTTCTTT.

This clone was recorded at least ten times. The V and J genes are TRBV6-1 and TRBJ1-5; D is perhaps TRBD1 (5 bases). CDR3 length: 14 amino acids. Trimming removed 3 bases from V and 6 bases from J, with 12 bases in between. Per the germline V gene, CDR1 is MNHNS and CDR2 is SASEGT. As DNA, the CDR3 is TGTGCCAGCAGTGATCCACAAAGGGGTCAGCCCCAGCATTTT. Amino acid sequence: CASSDPQRGQPQHF.

To note about this clone: Distinct nucleotide sequences in the sample also encode this CDR3. The gene calls are TRBV19 and TRBJ2-1, with a tentative D call TRBD2 (7 bases). Trimming removed 10 bases at V and 10 bases at J, with 26 bases between. The germline gives CDR1 LNHDA, CDR2 SQIVND (reference sequence). The CDR3 is 15 amino acids. CDR3 DNA sequence: TGTGCCACCTCTCTCGGAGGGGGAGGGCCCGACGAGCAGTTCTTC. It yields the protein CATSLGGGGPDEQFF.

This clone has at least ten counts. This chain links TRBV20-1 with TRBJ1-1; no definite D call. The germline V gene encodes CDR1 DFQATT and CDR2 SNEGSKA (reference sequence). CDR3 length: 14 amino acids. Trimming removed 2 bases at V and 4 bases at J, with 14 bases between. The CDR3 DNA is TGCAGTGCTAGAATGGTCGGTCCGAGCACTGAAGCTTTCTTT. Protein product: CSARMVGPSTEAFF.